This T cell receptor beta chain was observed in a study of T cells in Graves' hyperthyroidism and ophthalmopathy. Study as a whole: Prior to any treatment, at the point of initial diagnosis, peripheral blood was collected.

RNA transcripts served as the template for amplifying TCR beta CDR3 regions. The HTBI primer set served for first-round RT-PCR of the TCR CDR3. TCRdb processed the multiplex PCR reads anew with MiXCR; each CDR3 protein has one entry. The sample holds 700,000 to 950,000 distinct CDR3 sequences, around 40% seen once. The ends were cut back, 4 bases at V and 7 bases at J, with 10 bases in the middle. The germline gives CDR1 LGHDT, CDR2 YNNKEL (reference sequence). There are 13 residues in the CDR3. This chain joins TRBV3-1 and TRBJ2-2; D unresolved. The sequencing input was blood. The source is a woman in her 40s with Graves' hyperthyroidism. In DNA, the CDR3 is TGTGCCAGCAGCCCATCCGCTGGCGGGGAGCTGTTTTTT. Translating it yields CASSPSAGGELFF.